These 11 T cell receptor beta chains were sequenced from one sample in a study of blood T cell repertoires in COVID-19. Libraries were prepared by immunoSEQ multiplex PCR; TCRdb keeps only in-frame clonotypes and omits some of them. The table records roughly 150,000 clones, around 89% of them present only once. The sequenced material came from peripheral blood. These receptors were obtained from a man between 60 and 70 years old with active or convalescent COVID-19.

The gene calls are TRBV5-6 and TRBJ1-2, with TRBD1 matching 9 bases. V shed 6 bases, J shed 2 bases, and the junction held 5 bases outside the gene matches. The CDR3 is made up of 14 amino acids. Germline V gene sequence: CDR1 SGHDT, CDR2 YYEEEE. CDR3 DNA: TGTGCCAGCACCTACAGGGGGCTAAACTATGGCTACACCTTC. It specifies CASTYRGLNYGYTF.

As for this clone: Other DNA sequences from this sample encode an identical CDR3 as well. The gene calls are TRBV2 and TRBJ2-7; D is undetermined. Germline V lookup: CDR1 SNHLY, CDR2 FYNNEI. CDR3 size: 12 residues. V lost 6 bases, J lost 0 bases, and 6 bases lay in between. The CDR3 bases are TGTGCCAGCAGGAGCGACTCCTACGAGCAGTACTTC. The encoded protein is CASRSDSYEQYF. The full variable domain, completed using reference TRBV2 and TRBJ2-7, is EPEVTQTPSHQVTQMGQEVILRCVPISNHLYFYWYRQILGQKVEFLVSFYNNEISEKSEIFDDQFSVERPDGSNFTLKIRSTKLEDSAMYFCASRSDSYEQYFGPGTRLTVT.

CDR3 residues: CASSSGTGANYEQYF. The CDR3 DNA reads as TGTGCCAGCAGCTCAGGGACAGGGGCGAACTACGAGCAGTACTTC. The rearrangement uses TRBV3-1 (or the pseudogene TRBV3-2) and TRBJ2-7; 10 bases fit TRBD1. The CDR3 totals 15 residues. Unmatched junction bases numbered 7, after V lost 5 bases and J lost 3 bases. Germline V CDR1 and CDR2: LGHDT, YNNKEL (reference sequence).

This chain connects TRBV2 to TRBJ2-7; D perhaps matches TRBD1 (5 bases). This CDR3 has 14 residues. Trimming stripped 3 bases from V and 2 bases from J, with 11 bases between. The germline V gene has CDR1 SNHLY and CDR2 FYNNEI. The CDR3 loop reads CASSEAARAYEQYF. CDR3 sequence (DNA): TGTGCCAGCAGTGAGGCCGCCAGGGCCTACGAGCAGTACTTC.

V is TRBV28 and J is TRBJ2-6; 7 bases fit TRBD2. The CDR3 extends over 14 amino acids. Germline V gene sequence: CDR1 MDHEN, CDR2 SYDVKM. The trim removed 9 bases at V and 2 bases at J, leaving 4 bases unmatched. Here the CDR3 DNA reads TGTGCCAGTCTGGGGGGGGCTGGGGCCAACGTCCTGACTTTC. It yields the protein CASLGGAGANVLTF.

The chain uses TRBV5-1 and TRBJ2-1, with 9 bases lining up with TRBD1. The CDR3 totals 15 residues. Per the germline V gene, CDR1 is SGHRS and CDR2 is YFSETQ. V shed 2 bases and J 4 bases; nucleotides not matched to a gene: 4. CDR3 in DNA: TGCGCCAGCAGCTTACAGGGGGCGCGGTACAATGAGCAGTTCTTC. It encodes CASSLQGARYNEQFF.

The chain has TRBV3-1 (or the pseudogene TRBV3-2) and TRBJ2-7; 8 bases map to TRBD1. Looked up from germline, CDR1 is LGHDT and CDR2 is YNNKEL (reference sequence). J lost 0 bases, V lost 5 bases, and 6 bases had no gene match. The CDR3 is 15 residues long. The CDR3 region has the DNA TGTGCCAGCAGCTACGGGGACAGGAGCTCCTACGAGCAGTACTTC. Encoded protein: CASSYGDRSSYEQYF.

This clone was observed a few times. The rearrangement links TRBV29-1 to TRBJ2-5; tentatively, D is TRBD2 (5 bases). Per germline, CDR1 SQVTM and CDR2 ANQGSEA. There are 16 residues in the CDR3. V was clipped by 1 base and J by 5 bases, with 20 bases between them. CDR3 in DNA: TGCAGCGTTGAAGCGGGTGGACTTGATGTAATGGAGACCCAGTACTTC. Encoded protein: CSVEAGGLDVMETQYF.

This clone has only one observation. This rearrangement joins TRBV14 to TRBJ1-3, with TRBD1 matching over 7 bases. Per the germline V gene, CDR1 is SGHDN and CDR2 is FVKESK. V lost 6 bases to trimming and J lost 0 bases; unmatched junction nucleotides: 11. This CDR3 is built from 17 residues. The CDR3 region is CASSSTGADLSGNTIYF. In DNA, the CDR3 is TGTGCCAGCAGTTCCACAGGGGCGGATCTCTCTGGAAACACCATATATTTT.

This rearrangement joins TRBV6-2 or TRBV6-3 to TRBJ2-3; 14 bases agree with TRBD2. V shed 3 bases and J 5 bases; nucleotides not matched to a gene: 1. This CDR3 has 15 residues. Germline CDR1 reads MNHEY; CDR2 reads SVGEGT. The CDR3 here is CASSYGLAGGDTQYF. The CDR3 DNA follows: TGTGCCAGCAGTTATGGACTAGCGGGGGGAGATACGCAGTATTTT.

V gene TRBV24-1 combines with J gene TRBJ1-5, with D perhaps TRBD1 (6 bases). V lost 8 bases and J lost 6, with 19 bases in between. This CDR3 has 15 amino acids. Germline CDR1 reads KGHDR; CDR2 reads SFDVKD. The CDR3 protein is CATKIVFTGSQPQHF. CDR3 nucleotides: TGTGCCACCAAGATCGTCTTTACAGGGAGTCAGCCCCAGCATTTT.